The clone carrying this T cell receptor beta chain is medium-sized by share. This entry belongs to a study of immune characterization of retroperitoneal liposarcoma. The CDR3 extends over 14 amino acids. Germline V gene sequence: CDR1 SGHTA, CDR2 FQGNSA. Trimming left V 6 bases short and J 5 bases short, with 16 bases between. TCRdb ran MiXCR on the PCR reads and lists one entry per CDR3 protein. This sample has over 10,000 distinct CDR3 sequences; about 45% occur once, and the top ten carry roughly 12%. The receptor's source is a female donor with retroperitoneal liposarcoma. The sample comprised tumor tissue. The chain couples TRBV7-2 to TRBJ2-5, with D unresolved. The DNA for the CDR3 is TGTGCCAGCAGGGCTGCGGATATATTGGAGACCCAGTACTTC. Amino acids: CASRAADILETQYF.